The entry that follows covers one TCR beta chain sequence. This sample is part of a study of T cells expressing NK-cell markers. Study-level background: Sorted CD3+CD56-NKG2C+, CD3+CD56+NKG2C+ and CD3+CD56+NKG2C- T cells supplied the TCR beta repertoires. Most of the eight sequenced donors tested HCMV-seropositive; one tested seronegative.

The CDR3 has 15 residues. The germline V gene has CDR1 MNHEY and CDR2 SVGEGT. For TCR beta, cDNA was produced by 5'RACE template switching with UMIs. TCRdb reworked the 5' RACE reads into one entry per CDR3 protein, no DNA. The specimen's table records a few hundred thousand distinct CDR3 sequences. Sequenced: blood T cells: a sorted CD56 or NKG2C T cell subset, CD4+ or CD8+ T cells, or bulk PBMC T cells (not recorded which). This TCR came from a man aged 18-69 years in good health. This chain connects TRBV6-2 or TRBV6-3 to TRBJ2-6. The CDR3: CASSPDRSGANVLTF.